The T cell receptor beta chain under discussion was sequenced for a study of blood T cell repertoires in COVID-19. Across the whole study: Nucleic acid was either cDNA or gDNA, and it came from T cells, B-cell-depleted T cells, or PBMCs.

How the authors handled the data: Scientists estimated how many nucleated cells there were by amplifying reference gene primers. Here immunoSEQ multiplex PCR was the method, and the copy in TCRdb shows in-frame clones only, minus some. For V, J and clone size, that table is used; D and trimming come from the DNA. The sample has roughly 110,000 clones, around 82% seen once. Germline CDR1 is LGHNA and CDR2 is YNFKEQ. V lost 3 bases, J lost 2 bases, and 6 bases stayed unmatched. The CDR3 loop spans 16 amino acids. Sequenced sample: peripheral blood. The clonotype comes from a human donor in a cohort sampled during active COVID-19. The genes are TRBV4-2 and TRBJ2-7, with TRBD2 matching over 11 bases. The CDR3 DNA reads as TGTGCCAGCAGCCACCTCATGACTAGCGGGACCTACGAGCAGTACTTC. Its translation is CASSHLMTSGTYEQYF.